Following are 2 T cell receptor beta chains from one sample sequenced in a study of blood T cells in healthy people across ages. The authors ran a second PCR of about 7 to 11 cycles using a sample-barcoded 5' primer and a J-beta primer mix. TCRdb re-called the 5' RACE reads through MiXCR, storing one row per CDR3 protein. The sample records 850,000 to 1,300,000 distinct CDR3 sequences, less than 50% being singletons. The specimen sequenced was blood. These TCRs come from a woman aged 55-69 years in good health.

With respect to this clonotype: The junction does not match germline at one end; this may be a read error. The chain uses TRBV12-3 or TRBV12-4 and TRBJ1-6; D gene ambiguous. The CDR3 is made up of 13 amino acids. The CDR3 sequence is CASSPTAGSPPHF. The DNA for the CDR3 is TGTGCCAGCAGTCCTACCGCGGGTTCACCCCCCCACTTT.

This chain joins TRBV6-5 and TRBJ2-4; a weak D match, TRBD1 (6 bases). With 2 bases removed from V and 0 bases from J, the gap between germline ends came to 11 bases. Germline V gene sequence: CDR1 MNHEY, CDR2 SVGAGI. This CDR3 is built from 16 residues. In nucleotides, the CDR3 is TGTGCCAGCAGTTACGGCGCAGGGGTAGCCAAAAACATTCAGTACTTC. This encodes CASSYGAGVAKNIQYF.